Listed below are T cell receptor beta chains from one sample, sequenced in a study of blood T cell repertoires in COVID-19. Here immunoSEQ multiplex PCR was the method, and the copy in TCRdb shows in-frame clones only, minus some. The table includes fewer than 30,000 clones, approximately 93% detected once. The source material was peripheral blood. These receptors all come from a woman in her 70s with COVID-19, enrolled during active disease. Both conserved end residues are part of each CDR3. D genes are given only for firm matches. Clone size, where shown, is once, few, many, or a class for clones that have expanded.

TRBV24-1,-,TRBJ1-5,-,TGTGCCACCAGTTCCGCCCGCAGCGGTCAGCCCCAGCATTTT,CATSSARSGQPQHF
TRBV4-1,once,TRBJ1-5,TRBD1,TGCGCCAGCAGCCAGGGATGGGACAGCCTACCAAGCAATCAGCCCCAGCATTTT,CASSQGWDSLPSNQPQHF
TRBV6-2/TRBV6-3,-,TRBJ2-7,-,TGTGCCAGCAGTTATCGGACACCAGCCTACGAGCAGTACTTC,CASSYRTPAYEQYF
TRBV7-9,once,TRBJ2-1,TRBD2,TGTGCCAGCAGCAATATATGGGACACATTTGGACTAGCGGGAAACAATGAGCAGTTCTTC,CASSNIWDTFGLAGNNEQFF
TRBV6-2/TRBV6-3,-,TRBJ1-3,-,TGTGCCAGCAGTCGCCTTAGAGGCTCTGGAAACACCATATATTTT,CASSRLRGSGNTIYF
TRBV7-6,-,TRBJ2-3,-,TGTGCCAGCAGCTTAGTAGAGGCCACAGATACGCAGTATTTT,CASSLVEATDTQYF
TRBV19,-,TRBJ2-7,TRBD2,TGTGCCAGTAGTACCCGCTCGGGGGGAGGGAGCTCCTACGAGCAGTACTTC,CASSTRSGGGSSYEQYF
TRBV7-2,-,TRBJ1-2,-,TGTGCCAGCAGCGGGGGTGGGGGCCAAACGATCTATGGCTACACCTTC,CASSGGGGQTIYGYTF
TRBV5-1,-,TRBJ2-7,TRBD2,TGCGCCAGCAGCGGGGGACTAGCGGGAGGGACCTACGAGCAGTACTTC,CASSGGLAGGTYEQYF
TRBV15,-,TRBJ2-2,-,TGTGCCACCAGTCCTAGGAGCGGAAACACCGGGGAGCTGTTTTTT,CATSPRSGNTGELFF
TRBV7-3,-,TRBJ1-5,-,TGTGCCAGCAGCTTAAACGGGGGGAATCAGCCCCAGCATTTT,CASSLNGGNQPQHF
TRBV6-2/TRBV6-3,-,TRBJ2-3,TRBD2,TGTGCCAGCAGTTACGGAGCGGGAAACACAGATACGCAGTATTTT,CASSYGAGNTDTQYF
TRBV30,-,TRBJ2-2,-,TGTGCCTGGGATGGCCAGGGGCACGGGGAGCTGTTTTTT,CAWDGQGHGELFF